Each of the 12 T cell receptor beta chains below was sequenced from the same sample in a study of cytomegalovirus exposure and HLA in healthy donors. A multiplex PCR was run with 60 Vbeta primers and 13 Jbeta primers. Measured with immunoSEQ multiplex PCR; TCRdb has only the in-frame clones, and not every one. The sample has 150,000 to 250,000 clones; about four fifths are singletons. The source material was PBMCs. Every receptor here comes from a girl between 5 and 17 years old in good health and CMV-seropositive.

The chain links TRBV19 to TRBJ1-5; the match to TRBD1 covers 7 bases. The CDR3 loop spans 16 amino acids. CDR1 and CDR2 (germline): LNHDA, SQIVND (reference sequence). J was trimmed by 0 bases and V by 3 bases; bases with no gene match: 5. CDR3 amino acids: CASSILGQVSNQPQHF. For the CDR3, the DNA is TGTGCCAGTAGTATCCTCGGACAGGTTAGCAATCAGCCCCAGCATTTT.

This clone has a single count. This chain connects TRBV23-1 to TRBJ2-7; TRBD1 matches 9 bases. Being an ORF, TRBV23-1 has a function that is uncertain. This CDR3 has 14 amino acids. V lost 2 bases to trimming and J lost 7 bases; unmatched junction nucleotides: 6. The DNA for the CDR3 is TGCGCCAGCAGTCAAGAGGACAGGGGCTGGGAGCAGTACTTC. It codes for CASSQEDRGWEQYF.

In its sample, this clone was seen a few times. The chain combines TRBV29-1 with TRBJ2-7; no clear D gene. The length of the CDR3 is 15 residues. The V end lost 3 bases, the J end lost 0 bases, and 15 bases lay between the germline ends. Germline lookup yields CDR1 SQVTM and CDR2 ANQGSEA. The CDR3 region is CSVEGRTHSSYEQYF. The CDR3 coding sequence is TGCAGCGTTGAGGGCAGAACCCACAGCTCCTACGAGCAGTACTTC.

The V call is TRBV27, the J call TRBJ1-2; TRBD1 matches at 9 bases. Germline V gene lookup returns CDR1 MNHEY and CDR2 SMNVEV (reference sequence). CDR3 length equals 15 residues. The trim removed 5 bases at V and 4 bases at J, leaving 8 bases unmatched. Written as DNA, the CDR3 is TGTGCCAGCAGTCCCACGGGGACAGGGCCCTATGGCTACACCTTC. This encodes CASSPTGTGPYGYTF.

The J gene is TRBJ2-1, the V gene TRBV11-2; 8 nucleotides agree with TRBD2. The ends lost 5 bases at V and 4 bases at J; junction bases unmatched: 13. Germline CDR1 and CDR2: SGHAT and FQNNGV. The CDR3 consists of 17 residues. The DNA of the CDR3 is TGTGCCAGCAGCCTACAGCGGGGGTCCCAACAGTACAATGAGCAGTTCTTC. This sequence encodes CASSLQRGSQQYNEQFF. Full variable domain (remainder filled in from reference TRBV11-2 and TRBJ2-1): EAGVAQSPRYKIIEKRQSVAFWCNPISGHATLYWYQQILGQGPKLLIQFQNNGVVDDSQLPKDRFSAERLKGVDSTLKIQPAKLEDSAVYLCASSLQRGSQQYNEQFFGPGTRLTVL.

The chain is built from TRBV4-2 and TRBJ2-2; TRBD1 matches at 8 bases. Germline CDR1 reads LGHNA; CDR2 reads YNFKEQ. CDR3 length: 15 amino acids. Losses at the gene ends were 5 bases for V and 3 bases for J; bases not matched to a gene: 5. The CDR3: CASSNEDRDTGELFF. As DNA, the CDR3 is TGTGCCAGCAGCAACGAGGACAGGGACACCGGGGAGCTGTTTTTT.

The chain combines TRBV7-7 with TRBJ2-5, with a weak D call TRBD2 (5 bases). This CDR3 region has 18 residues. Germline CDR1 SSHAT, CDR2 FNYEAQ (reference sequence). V shed 1 base and J shed 2 bases, with 20 bases lying between them. CDR3 loop: CASSLVQLGSSAQETQYF. For the CDR3, the DNA is TGTGCCAGCAGCTTAGTCCAACTAGGGTCCTCGGCACAAGAGACCCAGTACTTC.

This chain connects TRBV19 to TRBJ1-1; TRBD1 aligns across 7 bases. The J segment lost 1 base and the V segment lost 8 bases, leaving 7 bases of the junction unmatched. Germline assignment: CDR1 LNHDA and CDR2 SQIVND (reference sequence). The CDR3 is made up of 14 amino acids. The CDR3 coding sequence is TGTGCCAGTCATGCAGGGGGTGGGAACACTGAAGCTTTCTTT. This gives the protein CASHAGGGNTEAFF.

This clone was counted only a few times. The rearrangement joins TRBV9 to TRBJ2-1, with D tentatively TRBD2 (6 bases). Trimming cost V 6 bases and J 0 bases, with 13 bases left between them. This CDR3 region has 15 residues. The germline V gene encodes CDR1 SGDLS and CDR2 YYNGEE. DNA of the CDR3: TGTGCCAGCACTGGCGGGGACCTCTCCTACAATGAGCAGTTCTTC. It translates to CASTGGDLSYNEQFF.

The chain has TRBV6-1 and TRBJ2-3, with D maybe TRBD2 (5 bases). Germline V gene sequence: CDR1 MNHNS, CDR2 SASEGT. There are 15 residues in the CDR3. V gave up 7 bases and J gave up 5 bases, with 19 bases separating them. Here the CDR3 DNA reads TGTGCCAGCATCATCGGCGGACTTGAGGGAGATACGCAGTATTTT. The encoded protein is CASIIGGLEGDTQYF.

The J gene is TRBJ2-1, the V gene TRBV2; possible D gene TRBD2, 7 bases. Germline V gives CDR1 SNHLY, CDR2 FYNNEI. The CDR3 runs 14 residues. The V gene lost 6 bases and the J gene lost 0 bases, with 9 bases spanning the gap. This CDR3 is CASRRGGSYNEQFF. In DNA form, the CDR3 reads TGTGCCAGCAGGAGGGGGGGCTCCTACAATGAGCAGTTCTTC.

The gene calls are TRBV4-3 and TRBJ2-2; 7 positions match TRBD2. The V gene end was trimmed by 0 bases and the J gene end by 7 bases; junction bases not matched to a gene: 8. CDR1 is LGHNA, CDR2 YSLEER, per germline. The CDR3 runs to 16 residues. The CDR3 spells CASSQDVGGLVGELFF. The CDR3 DNA sequence: TGCGCCAGCAGCCAAGATGTGGGGGGGTTGGTCGGGGAGCTGTTTTTT.